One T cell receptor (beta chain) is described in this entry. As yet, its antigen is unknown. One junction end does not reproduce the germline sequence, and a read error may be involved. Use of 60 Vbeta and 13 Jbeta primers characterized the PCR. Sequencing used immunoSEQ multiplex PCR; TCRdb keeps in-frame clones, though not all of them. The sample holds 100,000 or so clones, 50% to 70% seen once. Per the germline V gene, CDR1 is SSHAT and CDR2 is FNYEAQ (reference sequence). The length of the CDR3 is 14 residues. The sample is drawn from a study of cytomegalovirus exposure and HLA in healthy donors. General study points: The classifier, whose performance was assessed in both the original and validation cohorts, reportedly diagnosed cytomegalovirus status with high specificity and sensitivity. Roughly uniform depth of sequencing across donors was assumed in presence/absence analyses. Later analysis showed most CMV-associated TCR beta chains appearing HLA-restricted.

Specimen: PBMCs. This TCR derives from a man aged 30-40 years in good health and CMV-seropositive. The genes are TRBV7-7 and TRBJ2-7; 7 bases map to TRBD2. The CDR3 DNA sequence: TGTGCTAGCAGTTTTAGCCCCCGGGGGGACGAGCAGTACTTC. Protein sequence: CASSFSPRGDEQYF.